This T cell receptor (beta chain) is drawn from a study of cytotoxic CD8 clonotypes in ibrutinib-treated CLL (dated by TCRdb to the early 2020s). Study-level background: The cohort had about a dozen relapsed/refractory and more than 14 treatment-naive patients; 17 were IGHV unmutated. Longitudinal samples were obtainable from about 30% of the roughly 90 participants in the trial. Cryopreserved peripheral blood mononuclear cells were collected at three points: before therapy, at response, and at either sustained remission or disease progression. An average of 255,043 productive templates and tens of thousands of productive rearrangements was obtained per sample. The response samples were drawn at a median of approximately twelve months into treatment, with a range of about 6 to 40 months. Responses were partial in roughly 24 patients and complete in 2; after median around 72 months follow-up, some 14 stayed in remission and about twelve progressed. Every sample from remission and from progressive disease was obtained while the patients were still on ibrutinib. Study-wide findings and limitations: At ibrutinib response clonality went up, during sustained remission it held steady, and at progression it dropped back toward baseline. Sampling times were not matched between patients in sustained remission and patients whose disease was progressing, and lymph node repertoires were not examined. Public clonotypes were found to be uncommon and were observed to contract or remain stable during treatment; the increase in clonality was shown to reflect expansion of private clonotypes at ibrutinib response. Baseline clonality exceeded that of age-matched healthy donors and correlated strongly with circulating CD8+ T-cell counts.

Explained via the paper, the time point label denotes: 12 to 13 months on ibrutinib. For TCR beta library preparation, around 2.2 micrograms of genomic DNA was extracted from cryopreserved PBMCs. Longitudinal blood samples from CLL patients receiving ibrutinib monotherapy were subjected to high-throughput TCR beta sequencing. The patients were enrolled in a single-center, open-label phase 2 trial of ibrutinib monotherapy. CDR1 SQVTM and CDR2 ANQGSEA are derived from the germline V gene. V is cut back by 5 bases and J by 2 bases, with 11 bases in the junction unmatched. From its cysteine to its phenylalanine, the CDR3 spans 15 amino acids. The entry retains the CDR3 DNA only, 45 bases that are in frame from base 1. Each clonotype received, on average, around 9.6x coverage in deep resolution sequencing performed on a MiSeq, where the target depth lay between 1 in 1 million and 1 in 200,000 T cells. The immunoSEQ hsTCRB Kit was used to generate TCR beta libraries. The source study handled its data this way. ImmunoSEQ Data Assistant and ImmunoSEQ Analyzer were used for data analysis, and V, D and J genes were assigned according to IMGT definitions. Clonality, which ranges from 0 to 1, was calculated as one minus the normalized Shannon entropy of productive rearrangement frequencies. Public clonotype analysis was restricted to overrepresented clonotypes comprising at least 0.05% of each patient's repertoire. Fewer than 15 age-matched healthy donor repertoires from immuneACCESS served as clonality controls. This is the immuneACCESS table as TCRdb keeps it, with only in-frame sequences that have V and J called. A part of the clones is gone; compared with another copy, unresolved V genes explain less than half, and the rest is unexplained. That table supplies the V and J calls and clone size; D and trimming were determined from the DNA. The sample data list fewer than 70,000 clones, and roughly 71% of these were observed just once. Around 43% of the sample is taken by the ten largest.

Concerning this clone itself: Its antigen specificity is not known. No base quality values were provided; no much bigger clone lies one nucleotide off.

Recombination joined TRBV29-1 with TRBJ2-7; TRBD2 matches 8 bases in the middle. The source of this sequence is a human donor with chronic lymphocytic leukemia. Here the sequenced sample was PBMCs, taken after 12 months of ibrutinib treatment. The DNA sequence follows: TGCAGCGTTCGAAGCGGGAGAAAATCAACCTACGAGCAGTACTTC. Its protein reads: CSVRSGRKSTYEQYF.